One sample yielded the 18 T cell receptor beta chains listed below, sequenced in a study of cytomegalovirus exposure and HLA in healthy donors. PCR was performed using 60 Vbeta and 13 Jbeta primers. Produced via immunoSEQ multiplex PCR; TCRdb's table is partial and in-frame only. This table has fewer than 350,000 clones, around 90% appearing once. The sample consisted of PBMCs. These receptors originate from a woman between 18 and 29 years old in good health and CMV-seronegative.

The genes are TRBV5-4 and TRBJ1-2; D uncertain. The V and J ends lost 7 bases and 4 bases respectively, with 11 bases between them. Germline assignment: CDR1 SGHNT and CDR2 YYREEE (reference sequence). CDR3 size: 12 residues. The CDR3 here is CASSQFFYGYTF. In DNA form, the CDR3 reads TGTGCCAGCTCTCAGTTTTTCTATGGCTACACCTTC.

As DNA, the CDR3 is TGTGCCAGCAGTGATGGGAGTTGGGACAGGGGGTACTATGGCTACACCTTC. It translates to CASSDGSWDRGYYGYTF. The chain links TRBV25-1 to TRBJ1-2; 11 nucleotides match TRBD1. The CDR3 spans 17 residues. Germline assignment: CDR1 MGHDK and CDR2 SYGVNS. With 3 bases clipped from V and 3 bases from J, the junction kept 9 bases outside the gene matches.

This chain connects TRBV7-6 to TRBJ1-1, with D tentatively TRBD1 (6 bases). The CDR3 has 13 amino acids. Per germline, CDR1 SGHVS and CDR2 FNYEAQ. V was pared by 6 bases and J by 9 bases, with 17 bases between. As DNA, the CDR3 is TGTGCCAGCAGTGCCCGGGACAACCCGAAAGCTTTCTTT. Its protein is CASSARDNPKAFF.

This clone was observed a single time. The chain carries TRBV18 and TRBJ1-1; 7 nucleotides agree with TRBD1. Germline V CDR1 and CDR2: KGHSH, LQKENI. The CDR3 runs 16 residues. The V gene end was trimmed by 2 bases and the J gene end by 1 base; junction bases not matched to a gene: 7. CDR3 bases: TGTGCCAGCTCACCAAGAACAGGGGACACGAACACTGAAGCTTTCTTT. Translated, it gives CASSPRTGDTNTEAFF. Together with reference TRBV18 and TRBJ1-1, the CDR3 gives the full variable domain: NAGVMQNPRHLVRRRGQEARLRCSPMKGHSHVYWYRQLPEEGLKFMVYLQKENIIDESGMPKERFSAEFPKEGPSILRIQQVVRGDSAAYFCASSPRTGDTNTEAFFGQGTRLTVV.

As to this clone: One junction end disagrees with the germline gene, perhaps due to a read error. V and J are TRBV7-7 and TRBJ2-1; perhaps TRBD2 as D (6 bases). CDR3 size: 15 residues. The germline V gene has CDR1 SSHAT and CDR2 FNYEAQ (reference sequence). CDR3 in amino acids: CASSFDGGKGNEQFF. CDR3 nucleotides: TGTGCTAGCAGCTTCGACGGGGGAAAGGGCAATGAGCAGTTCTTC. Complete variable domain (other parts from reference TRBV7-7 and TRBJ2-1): GAGVSQSPRYKVTKRGQDVTLRCDPISSHATLYWYQQALGQGPEFLTYFNYEAQPDKSGLPSDRFSAERPEGSISTLTIQRTEQRDSAMYRCASSFDGGKGNEQFFGPGTRLTVL.

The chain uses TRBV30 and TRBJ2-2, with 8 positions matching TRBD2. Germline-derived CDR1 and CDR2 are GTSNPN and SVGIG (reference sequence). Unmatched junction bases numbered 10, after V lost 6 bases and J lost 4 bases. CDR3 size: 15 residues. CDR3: CACPKRGMGTGELFF. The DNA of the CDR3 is TGTGCCTGCCCAAAGCGGGGGATGGGCACCGGGGAGCTGTTTTTT.

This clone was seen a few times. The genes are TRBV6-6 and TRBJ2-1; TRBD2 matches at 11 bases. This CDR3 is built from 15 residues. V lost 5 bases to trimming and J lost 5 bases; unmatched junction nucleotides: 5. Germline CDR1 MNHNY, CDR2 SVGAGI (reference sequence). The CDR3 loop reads CASSPGTSGHNEQFF. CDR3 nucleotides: TGTGCCAGCAGTCCCGGGACTAGCGGTCACAATGAGCAGTTCTTC.

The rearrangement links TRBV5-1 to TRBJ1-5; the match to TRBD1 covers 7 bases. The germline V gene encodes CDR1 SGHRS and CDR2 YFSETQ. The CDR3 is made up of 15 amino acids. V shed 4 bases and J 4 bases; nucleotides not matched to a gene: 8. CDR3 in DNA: TGCGCCAGCAGCCGGACGGGACAGAAAAATCAGCCCCAGCATTTT. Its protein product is CASSRTGQKNQPQHF.

CDR3 nucleotides: TGTGCCAGCAGCCAAGATCCCGTGAACACTGAAGCTTTCTTT. It yields the protein CASSQDPVNTEAFF. This rearrangement joins TRBV14 to TRBJ1-1; no reliable D call. The germline V and J ends were trimmed by 0 bases and 0 bases, with 5 bases remaining between them. CDR1 and CDR2 from the germline V gene are SGHDN and FVKESK. The CDR3 runs 14 residues. The variable domain in full, completed from reference TRBV14 and TRBJ1-1, reads EAGVTQFPSHSVIEKGQTVTLRCDPISGHDNLYWYRRVMGKEIKFLLHFVKESKQDESGMPNNRFLAERTGGTYSTLKVQPAELEDSGVYFCASSQDPVNTEAFFGQGTRLTVV.

CDR3 amino acids: CASTEAFF. The CDR3 nucleotides read TGTGCCAGCACGGAAGCTTTCTTT. The chain joins TRBV7-9 to TRBJ1-1; D gene uncertain. This CDR3 has 8 residues. V gave up 7 bases and J gave up 8 bases, with 2 bases separating them. Germline V gene lookup returns CDR1 SEHNR and CDR2 FQNEAQ (reference sequence).

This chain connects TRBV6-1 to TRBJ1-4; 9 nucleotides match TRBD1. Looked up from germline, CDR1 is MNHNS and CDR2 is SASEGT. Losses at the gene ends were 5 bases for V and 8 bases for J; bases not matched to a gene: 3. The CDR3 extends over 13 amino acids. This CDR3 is CASSWDREEKLFF. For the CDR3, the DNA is TGTGCCAGCAGTTGGGACAGGGAGGAAAAACTGTTTTTT.

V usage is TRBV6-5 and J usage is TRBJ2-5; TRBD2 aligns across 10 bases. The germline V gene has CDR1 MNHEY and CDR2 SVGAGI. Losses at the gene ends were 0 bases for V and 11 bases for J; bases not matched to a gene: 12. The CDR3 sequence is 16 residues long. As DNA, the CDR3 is TGTGCCAGCAGTTACTCGAAGAACAGCGGGGGGGCGTTGCAGTACTTC. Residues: CASSYSKNSGGALQYF.

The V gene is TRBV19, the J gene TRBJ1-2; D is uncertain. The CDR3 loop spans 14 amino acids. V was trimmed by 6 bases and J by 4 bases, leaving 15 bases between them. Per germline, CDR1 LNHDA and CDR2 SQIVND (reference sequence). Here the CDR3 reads CASRDFGSLYGYTF. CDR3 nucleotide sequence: TGTGCCAGTAGAGACTTTGGGTCCCTCTATGGCTACACCTTC. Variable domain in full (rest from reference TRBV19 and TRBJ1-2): DGGITQSPKYLFRKEGQNVTLSCEQNLNHDAMYWYRQDPGQGLRLIYYSQIVNDFQKGDIAEGYSVSREKKESFPLTVTSAQKNPTAFYLCASRDFGSLYGYTFGSGTRLTVV.

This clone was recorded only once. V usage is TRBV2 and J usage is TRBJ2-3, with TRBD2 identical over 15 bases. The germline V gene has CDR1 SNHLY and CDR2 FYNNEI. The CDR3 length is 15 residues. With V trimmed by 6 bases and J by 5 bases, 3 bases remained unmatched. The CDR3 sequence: CASSLGLAGGDTQYF. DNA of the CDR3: TGTGCCAGCAGCCTGGGACTAGCGGGGGGAGATACGCAGTATTTT. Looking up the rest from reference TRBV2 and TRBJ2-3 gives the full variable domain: EPEVTQTPSHQVTQMGQEVILRCVPISNHLYFYWYRQILGQKVEFLVSFYNNEISEKSEIFDDQFSVERPDGSNFTLKIRSTKLEDSAMYFCASSLGLAGGDTQYFGPGTRLTVL.

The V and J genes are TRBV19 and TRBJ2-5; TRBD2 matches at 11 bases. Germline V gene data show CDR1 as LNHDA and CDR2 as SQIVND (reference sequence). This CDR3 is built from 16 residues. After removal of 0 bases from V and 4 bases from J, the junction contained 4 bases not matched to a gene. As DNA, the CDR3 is TGTGCCAGTAGTATAGATGCTAGCGGGGGGATAGAGACCCAGTACTTC. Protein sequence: CASSIDASGGIETQYF.

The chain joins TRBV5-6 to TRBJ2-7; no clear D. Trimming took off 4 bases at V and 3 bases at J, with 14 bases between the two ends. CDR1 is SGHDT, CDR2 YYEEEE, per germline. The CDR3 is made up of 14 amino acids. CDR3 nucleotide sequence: TGTGCCAGCAGCCCTGTAACTCACGTCTACGAGCAGTACTTC. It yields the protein CASSPVTHVYEQYF.

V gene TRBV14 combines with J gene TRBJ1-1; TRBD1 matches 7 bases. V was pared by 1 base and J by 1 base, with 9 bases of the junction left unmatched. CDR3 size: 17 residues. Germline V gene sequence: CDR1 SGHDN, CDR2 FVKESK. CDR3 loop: CASSQGWGQWGNTEAFF. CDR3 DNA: TGTGCCAGCAGCCAAGGTTGGGGACAGTGGGGGAACACTGAAGCTTTCTTT.

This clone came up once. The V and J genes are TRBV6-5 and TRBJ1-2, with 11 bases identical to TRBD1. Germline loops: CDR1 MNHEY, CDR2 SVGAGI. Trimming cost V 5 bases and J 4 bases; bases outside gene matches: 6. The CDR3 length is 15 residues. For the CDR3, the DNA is TGTGCCAGCAGTCCAAGTGGGACAGGGGGCTATGGCTACACCTTC. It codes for CASSPSGTGGYGYTF.